This is a list of T cell receptor beta chains from one sample in a study of blood T cell repertoires in COVID-19. The repertoire was sequenced with immunoSEQ multiplex PCR; TCRdb's copy has only in-frame clones and lacks some. The sample lists 95,000 to 150,000 clones, 65% to 80% occurring once. The specimen was peripheral blood. These receptors were taken from a human donor with acute or convalescent COVID-19. The donor label of this sample is uncertain. CDR3s include the opening cysteine and the closing phenylalanine or tryptophan. D genes are given only for firm matches. The listing skips clone size in some rows; elsewhere it reads once, few, many or a size class.

abundance: once
v_gene: TRBV11-2
d_gene: NA
j_gene: TRBJ2-7
CDR3nt: TGTGCCAGCAGCTCGGGACACAACTCCTACGAGCAGTACTTC
CDR3aa: CASSSGHNSYEQYF

abundance: NA
v_gene: TRBV18
d_gene: TRBD1
j_gene: TRBJ1-1
CDR3nt: TGTGCCAGCTCACCGCCGACAGGGACGAACACTGAAGCTTTCTTT
CDR3aa: CASSPPTGTNTEAFF

abundance: NA
v_gene: TRBV3-1/TRBV3-2
d_gene: NA
j_gene: TRBJ1-1
CDR3nt: TGTGCCAGCGTACGTCAGGGGAACACTGAAGCTTTCTTT
CDR3aa: CASVRQGNTEAFF

abundance: once
v_gene: TRBV18
d_gene: NA
j_gene: TRBJ1-5
CDR3nt: TGTGCCACCCTTAGAGATCCCTATAGCAATCAGCCCCAGCATTTT
CDR3aa: CATLRDPYSNQPQHF

abundance: NA
v_gene: TRBV2
d_gene: TRBD1
j_gene: TRBJ1-2
CDR3nt: TGTGCCAGCAACCAGGACAGGGTGGGCGGCTACACCTTC
CDR3aa: CASNQDRVGGYTF

abundance: NA
v_gene: TRBV28
d_gene: NA
j_gene: TRBJ1-2
CDR3nt: TGTGCCAGCAGTCGGGTATCACCTATGTTGAACACCTTC
CDR3aa: CASSRVSPMLNTF

abundance: NA
v_gene: TRBV5-4
d_gene: NA
j_gene: TRBJ1-6
CDR3nt: TGTGCCAGCAGCCCGGGACTGGAATCACCCCTCCACTTT
CDR3aa: CASSPGLESPLHF

abundance: many
v_gene: TRBV5-1
d_gene: NA
j_gene: TRBJ1-2
CDR3nt: TGCGCCAGCAGCCCCGGACAGTTATACTATGGCTACACCTTC
CDR3aa: CASSPGQLYYGYTF

abundance: NA
v_gene: TRBV27
d_gene: TRBD2
j_gene: TRBJ2-5
CDR3nt: TGTGCCAGCACAAAAGGCCGGGGGGGCTCGGTAGAGACCCAGTACTTC
CDR3aa: CASTKGRGGSVETQYF

abundance: NA
v_gene: TRBV7-6
d_gene: TRBD2
j_gene: TRBJ2-7
CDR3nt: TGTGCCAGCAGCTTAGGACTAGCGGGGGATCCCGAGCAGTACTTC
CDR3aa: CASSLGLAGDPEQYF

abundance: NA
v_gene: TRBV6-5
d_gene: TRBD2
j_gene: TRBJ2-2
CDR3nt: TGTGCCAGCATCTTAGCGGGGGTAGGAATCGGGGAGCTGTTTTTT
CDR3aa: CASILAGVGIGELFF

abundance: NA
v_gene: TRBV19
d_gene: TRBD2
j_gene: TRBJ2-3
CDR3nt: TGTGCCAGTAGTTCCCGGGGAGGGGCGAGCACAGATACGCAGTATTTT
CDR3aa: CASSSRGGASTDTQYF

abundance: NA
v_gene: TRBV7-8
d_gene: TRBD1
j_gene: TRBJ1-4
CDR3nt: TGTGCCAGCAGCGCCCGCCGGGACAGGGCGGAAAAACTGTTTTTT
CDR3aa: CASSARRDRAEKLFF

abundance: NA
v_gene: TRBV11-2
d_gene: NA
j_gene: TRBJ1-6
CDR3nt: TGTGCCAGCAGTCAACGTGCGACAGTCTATAATTCACCCCTCCACTTT
CDR3aa: CASSQRATVYNSPLHF

abundance: NA
v_gene: TRBV4-1
d_gene: TRBD2
j_gene: TRBJ2-1
CDR3nt: TGCGCCAGCAGCCACCCGGGGGGAAAGGAACTAGAGCAGTTCTTC
CDR3aa: CASSHPGGKELEQFF

abundance: NA
v_gene: TRBV27
d_gene: NA
j_gene: TRBJ2-7
CDR3nt: TGTGCCAGCAGTTTAGATCCAGGAGGGGTTCGCGAGCAGTACTTC
CDR3aa: CASSLDPGGVREQYF

abundance: NA
v_gene: TRBV12-5
d_gene: TRBD1
j_gene: TRBJ1-4
CDR3nt: TGTGCTAGTGGTTTAGGACAGGGGGATGAAAAACTGTTTTTT
CDR3aa: CASGLGQGDEKLFF

abundance: NA
v_gene: TRBV2
d_gene: NA
j_gene: TRBJ1-3
CDR3nt: TGTGCCAGCAGTGGGACGCGGGCAGGAAACACCATATATTTT
CDR3aa: CASSGTRAGNTIYF

abundance: once
v_gene: TRBV19
d_gene: TRBD1
j_gene: TRBJ1-1
CDR3nt: TGTGCCAGTAGTGTCGACAGGGACACTGAAGCTTTCTTT
CDR3aa: CASSVDRDTEAFF

abundance: NA
v_gene: TRBV19
d_gene: TRBD2
j_gene: TRBJ2-7
CDR3nt: TGTGCCAGTAGTAGATTAGCGGGGGGGCACTACGAGCAGTACTTC
CDR3aa: CASSRLAGGHYEQYF

abundance: NA
v_gene: TRBV30
d_gene: TRBD2
j_gene: TRBJ2-1
CDR3nt: TGTGCCTGGAGTGGCGGGGGGGCCTTGGATGAGCAGTTCTTC
CDR3aa: CAWSGGGALDEQFF

abundance: few
v_gene: TRBV11-2
d_gene: TRBD1
j_gene: TRBJ2-2
CDR3nt: TGTGCCAGCAGCTACGGACAGGGGACCGGGGAGCTGTTTTTT
CDR3aa: CASSYGQGTGELFF

abundance: NA
v_gene: TRBV19
d_gene: TRBD1
j_gene: TRBJ2-1
CDR3nt: TGTGCCAGTAGTTCCGGACAGGCGCCTTCGGATGAGCAGTTCTTC
CDR3aa: CASSSGQAPSDEQFF

abundance: NA
v_gene: TRBV30
d_gene: TRBD1
j_gene: TRBJ1-1
CDR3nt: TGTGCCTGGAGACAGGGGGGCACTGAAGCTTTCTTT
CDR3aa: CAWRQGGTEAFF

abundance: NA
v_gene: TRBV19
d_gene: NA
j_gene: TRBJ1-1
CDR3nt: TGTGCCAGTAGTACCGAGCCGAACACTGAAGCTTTCTTT
CDR3aa: CASSTEPNTEAFF

abundance: NA
v_gene: TRBV19
d_gene: NA
j_gene: TRBJ1-5
CDR3nt: TGTGCCAGTAGTAAATACACAAGCAATCAGCCCCAGCATTTT
CDR3aa: CASSKYTSNQPQHF

abundance: few
v_gene: TRBV3-1/TRBV3-2
d_gene: NA
j_gene: TRBJ1-4
CDR3nt: TGTGCCAGCAGCCAAGCCGGGGCAACTAATGAAAAACTGTTTTTT
CDR3aa: CASSQAGATNEKLFF

abundance: few
v_gene: TRBV19
d_gene: NA
j_gene: TRBJ1-5
CDR3nt: TGTGCCAGTAGTACCCAGATTCATCAGCCCCAGCATTTT
CDR3aa: CASSTQIHQPQHF

abundance: NA
v_gene: TRBV6-4
d_gene: NA
j_gene: TRBJ2-6
CDR3nt: TGTGCCAGCTCGCACCGGACAGTCAACGTCCTGACTTTC
CDR3aa: CASSHRTVNVLTF

abundance: NA
v_gene: TRBV19
d_gene: NA
j_gene: TRBJ1-5
CDR3nt: TGTGCCAGTAGTATTCGAGGAAAGGGCACGGGGCAGCCCCAGCATTTT
CDR3aa: CASSIRGKGTGQPQHF

abundance: NA
v_gene: TRBV12-5
d_gene: TRBD2
j_gene: TRBJ2-3
CDR3nt: TGTGCTAGTGGTTTGGTCAGTGGGCGGGGGGCCACAGATACGCAGTATTTT
CDR3aa: CASGLVSGRGATDTQYF

abundance: NA
v_gene: TRBV3-1/TRBV3-2
d_gene: NA
j_gene: TRBJ2-4
CDR3nt: TGTGCCAGCAGCCTGCGGGACAGTTACGAAAACATTCAGTACTTC
CDR3aa: CASSLRDSYENIQYF

abundance: NA
v_gene: TRBV5-1
d_gene: NA
j_gene: TRBJ1-2
CDR3nt: TGCGCCAGCAGCTTAAACGAGGCAGCCTTTGGCTACACCTTC
CDR3aa: CASSLNEAAFGYTF

abundance: NA
v_gene: TRBV6-1
d_gene: NA
j_gene: TRBJ1-5
CDR3nt: TGTGCCAGCAGTGACGGGGTGAGGCAGCCCCAGCATTTT
CDR3aa: CASSDGVRQPQHF

abundance: NA
v_gene: TRBV5-1
d_gene: TRBD1
j_gene: TRBJ1-5
CDR3nt: TGCGCCAGCAGCAGGGGGCCGGGGAGCAATCAGCCCCAGCATTTT
CDR3aa: CASSRGPGSNQPQHF

abundance: NA
v_gene: TRBV28
d_gene: TRBD1
j_gene: TRBJ2-2
CDR3nt: TGTGCCAGCAGCAACACCGGGACAGGGGGCACCGGGGAGCTGTTTTTT
CDR3aa: CASSNTGTGGTGELFF

abundance: NA
v_gene: TRBV2
d_gene: NA
j_gene: TRBJ1-6
CDR3nt: TGTGCCAGCAGTGGGGAAGGGAGCTCCTATAATTCACCCCTCCACTTT
CDR3aa: CASSGEGSSYNSPLHF